These T cell receptor beta chains were read from a single sample in a study of blood T cells in healthy people across ages. TCRdb reprocessed the 5' RACE reads via MiXCR and lists one record per CDR3 protein. The repertoire includes 1.5 million to 2 million distinct CDR3 sequences, around half of them detected once, and over 2% sits in the top ten. Sequencing was done on a sample of blood. These receptors were collected from a woman between 35 and 50 years old in good health. CDR3s include the opening cysteine and the closing phenylalanine or tryptophan.

v_gene: TRBV20-1; len: 16; CDR3aa: CSASEVPTTTGNIQYF
v_gene: TRBV7-9; len: 14; CDR3aa: CASSTRGGQETQYF
v_gene: TRBV12-3/TRBV12-4; len: 12; CDR3aa: CASSRLTGEAFF
v_gene: TRBV15; len: 17; CDR3aa: CATSFLGQGGGLDTQYF
v_gene: TRBV6-2/TRBV6-3; len: 15; CDR3aa: CASLSSGLFTDTQYF
v_gene: TRBV29-1; len: 14; CDR3aa: CSVLNRGGRDTQYF
v_gene: TRBV27; len: 15; CDR3aa: CASSPRDRGVVGYTF
v_gene: TRBV20-1; len: 14; CDR3aa: CSATALGTGRGYTF
v_gene: TRBV6-6; len: 14; CDR3aa: CASSPGGSYNEQYF
v_gene: TRBV29-1; len: 13; CDR3aa: CSVVQGLGYEQYF
v_gene: TRBV15; len: 16; CDR3aa: CATSRDTGGHGYGYTF
v_gene: TRBV6-2/TRBV6-3; len: 13; CDR3aa: CASSYGFWNEQYF
v_gene: TRBV7-9; len: 17; CDR3aa: CASSLQRGVYGPDTQYF
v_gene: TRBV7-2; len: 14; CDR3aa: CASSFAGWGETQYF
v_gene: TRBV6-6; len: 13; CDR3aa: CATRGRGSYGYTF
v_gene: TRBV24-1; len: 16; CDR3aa: CATSDLRETAGNEQYF
v_gene: TRBV5-1; len: 12; CDR3aa: CASSRGQYGYTF
v_gene: TRBV7-8; len: 12; CDR3aa: CASAPGTETQYF
v_gene: TRBV11-2; len: 16; CDR3aa: CASSLEYWEITDTQYF
v_gene: TRBV4-3; len: 14; CDR3aa: CASSPRSQDSEAFF
v_gene: TRBV13; len: 15; CDR3aa: CASRTSGGPRSEQFF
v_gene: TRBV7-8; len: 14; CDR3aa: CATIIGTGEKTQYF
v_gene: TRBV20-1; len: 14; CDR3aa: CSARARTGPYEQYF
v_gene: TRBV2; len: 15; CDR3aa: CASSKGLADSYEQYF
v_gene: TRBV9; len: 15; CDR3aa: CASSVRGRWGNEQFF
v_gene: TRBV5-1; len: 15; CDR3aa: CASSPDGLGPYEQYF
v_gene: TRBV24-1; len: 12; CDR3aa: CATARVANEQFF
v_gene: TRBV21-1; len: 15; CDR3aa: CASSKARRVTQTQYF
v_gene: TRBV20-1; len: 14; CDR3aa: CSAILKRDLSWQYF